Presented here are 30 T cell receptor beta chains from one specimen sequenced in a study of blood T cell repertoires in COVID-19. The protocol was immunoSEQ multiplex PCR, while the TCRdb copy is restricted to in-frame clones and leaves out a portion. This table has over 120,000 clones, 88% appearing once. The sequenced sample consisted of peripheral blood. All receptors derive from a man in his 70s with acute or convalescent COVID-19.

This chain uses TRBV6-5 with TRBJ2-6; 9 nucleotides agree with TRBD1. The CDR3 sequence is 16 residues long. V was pared by 2 bases and J by 4 bases, with 3 bases of the junction left unmatched. Germline CDR1 MNHEY, CDR2 SVGAGI. The DNA of the CDR3 is TGTGCCAGCAGTTACGGGACAGGGAACGGGGCCAACGTCCTGACTTTC. Protein sequence: CASSYGTGNGANVLTF.

The V and J genes are TRBV28 and TRBJ2-2, with a weak D call TRBD1 (6 bases). Trimming removed 5 bases at V and 0 bases at J, with 10 bases between. There are 15 residues in the CDR3. The germline gives CDR1 MDHEN, CDR2 SYDVKM. The CDR3, as DNA: TGTGCCAGCAGTCCAGGGGACGCGAACACCGGGGAGCTGTTTTTT. It codes for CASSPGDANTGELFF.

This clone was observed a single time. The V and J genes are TRBV6-1 and TRBJ1-2, with D perhaps matching TRBD1 (5 bases). Trimming removed 7 bases at V and 4 bases at J, with 10 bases between. There are 12 residues in the CDR3. Germline V CDR1 and CDR2: MNHNS, SASEGT. The CDR3 coding sequence is TGTGCCAGCACGGGGGAGGGCTATGGCTACACCTTC. Its translation is CASTGEGYGYTF.

With regard to this clone: A read error may produce the germline difference seen at one junction end. V usage is TRBV6-1 and J usage is TRBJ2-1, with 10 bases fitting TRBD2. The CDR3 spans 13 residues. The germline gives CDR1 MNHNS, CDR2 SASEGT. The DNA of the CDR3 is TGTGCCAGCAGTGAAGTCCTAGCGGGAGTTAAGATCTTC. As protein: CASSEVLAGVKIF.

The chain carries TRBV5-1 and TRBJ1-3, with a tentative D call TRBD1 (5 bases). Germline V CDR1 and CDR2: SGHRS, YFSETQ. The CDR3 runs 16 residues. The V gene lost 1 base and the J gene lost 0 bases, with 11 bases spanning the gap. The CDR3 DNA is TGCGCCAGCAGCTTGTTGGGGCTTACCTCTGGAAACACCATATATTTT. Its translation is CASSLLGLTSGNTIYF.

The rearrangement uses TRBV6-6 and TRBJ1-1; D ambiguous. V shed 5 bases and J shed 4 bases, with 11 bases lying between them. In germline, CDR1 is MNHNY, CDR2 SVGAGI (reference sequence). The CDR3 consists of 13 residues. The CDR3, as DNA: TGTGCCAGCAGTCCCACAGAGGGCACTGAAGCTTTCTTT. Its protein product is CASSPTEGTEAFF.

The chain recombines TRBV5-1 with TRBJ2-3; 12 bases are a match to TRBD2. The V segment lost 3 bases and the J segment 5 bases; nucleotides outside the gene matches: 7. Germline CDR1 is SGHRS and CDR2 is YFSETQ. This CDR3 is 16 amino acids long. The CDR3 protein is CASSSPTSGSGDTQYF. The DNA for the CDR3 is TGCGCCAGCAGCTCCCCGACTAGCGGGAGTGGAGATACGCAGTATTTT.

This clone showed up just a few times. The V and J genes are TRBV29-1 and TRBJ2-3; D possibly corresponds to TRBD2 (5 bases). Trimming pared 4 bases from V and 3 bases from J, leaving 8 bases between. In germline, CDR1 is SQVTM, CDR2 ANQGSEA. This CDR3 is 12 amino acids long. The CDR3 reads CSVARGTDTQYF. In nucleotides, the CDR3 is TGCAGCGTTGCTCGGGGAACAGATACGCAGTATTTT.

This clone came up once. The rearrangement uses TRBV28 and TRBJ1-3; D unclear. CDR3 size: 13 residues. Trimming removed 6 bases at V and 0 bases at J, with 6 bases between. Germline CDR1 is MDHEN and CDR2 is SYDVKM. In DNA, the CDR3 is TGTGCCAGCAGACTTCACTCTGGAAACACCATATATTTT. It yields the protein CASRLHSGNTIYF.

The chain carries TRBV5-8 and TRBJ2-7; a weak D match, TRBD1 (6 bases). This CDR3 comprises 13 residues. Germline values: CDR1 SGHTS, CDR2 YDEGEE. Trimming cost V 2 bases and J 3 bases, with 9 bases left between them. The CDR3 DNA reads as TGTGCCAGCAGCTTCGGACAGATCTACGAGCAGTACTTC. Translating gives CASSFGQIYEQYF.

V gene TRBV6-2 or TRBV6-3 combines with J gene TRBJ1-2; perhaps TRBD1 as D (5 bases). Between the trimmed V and J ends, which lost 2 bases and 3 bases, there was a span of 13 bases. The CDR3 totals 15 residues. Germline assignment: CDR1 MNHEY and CDR2 SVGEGT. CDR3 in DNA: TGTGCCAGCAGTTACGATCAAGGGGACTACTATGGCTACACCTTC. Its translation is CASSYDQGDYYGYTF.

This clone was seen only once. V and J are TRBV5-1 and TRBJ2-3; 7 bases align to TRBD2. The CDR3 extends over 15 amino acids. With V trimmed by 0 bases and J by 3 bases, 4 bases remained unmatched. Per the germline V gene, CDR1 is SGHRS and CDR2 is YFSETQ. The CDR3 nucleotides are TGCGCCAGCAGCTTGGTCGGACTAGGGACAGATACGCAGTATTTT. Translated: CASSLVGLGTDTQYF.

V gene TRBV5-1 combines with J gene TRBJ2-3, with 14 bases fitting TRBD2. This CDR3 is 16 amino acids long. Trimming took 2 bases from V and 4 from J; bases not matched to a gene: 3. Germline CDR1 is SGHRS and CDR2 is YFSETQ. The CDR3 DNA sequence: TGCGCCAGCAGCTTACCGGGACTAGCGGGAGCAGATACGCAGTATTTT. Protein product: CASSLPGLAGADTQYF. The full variable domain, rest sourced from reference TRBV5-1 and TRBJ2-3, is KAGVTQTPRYLIKTRGQQVTLSCSPISGHRSVSWYQQTPGQGLQFLFEYFSETQRNKGNFPGRFSGRQFSNSRSEMNVSTLELGDSALYLCASSLPGLAGADTQYFGPGTRLTVL.

This chain joins TRBV7-8 and TRBJ2-7, with D maybe TRBD2 (7 bases). The CDR3 extends over 14 amino acids. The V end was cut by 6 bases, the J end by 2 bases, with 14 bases between. The germline gives CDR1 SGHVS, CDR2 FQNEAQ. The CDR3 bases are TGTGCCAGCAGGGCGTGGGGGGGCCCCTACGAGCAGTACTTC. Translation: CASRAWGGPYEQYF.

CDR3 sequence: CASSNQGNTGELFF. CDR3 nucleotide sequence: TGTGCCAGCTCAAATCAGGGGAACACCGGGGAGCTGTTTTTT. The chain is built from TRBV18 and TRBJ2-2, with D perhaps matching TRBD1 (5 bases). This CDR3 has 14 residues. CDR1 and CDR2 from the germline V gene are KGHSH and LQKENI. V shed 5 bases and J shed 1 base, with 8 bases lying between them.

V is TRBV3-1 (or the pseudogene TRBV3-2) and J is TRBJ1-2; 10 bases align to TRBD1. Germline V CDR1 and CDR2: LGHDT, YNNKEL (reference sequence). The CDR3 is 16 residues long. Trimming at V came to 0 bases and at J to 8 bases, leaving 9 bases not matched to a gene. The CDR3 DNA follows: TGTGCCAGCAGCCAAGATCCACCGGGACAGGGGAGAGGCTACACCTTC. Translation: CASSQDPPGQGRGYTF.

This chain joins TRBV6-5 and TRBJ1-5; 12 bases are shared with TRBD1. CDR1 is MNHEY and CDR2 is SVGAGI in the germline V gene. V trimming: 7 bases; J trimming: 6 bases; junction bases outside the gene matches: 7. This CDR3 has 15 amino acids. The CDR3: CASTGTGGAVQPQHF. The CDR3, as DNA: TGTGCCAGCACCGGGACAGGGGGCGCGGTTCAGCCCCAGCATTTT.

V usage is TRBV5-4 and J usage is TRBJ1-2; TRBD1 matches 7 bases. CDR1 SGHNT and CDR2 YYREEE come from the germline V gene (reference sequence). Trimming removed 5 bases from V and 0 bases from J; junction bases left unmatched: 4. There are 14 residues in the CDR3. The chain's CDR3 is CASRGTASNYGYTF. The DNA of the CDR3 is TGTGCCAGCAGAGGGACAGCCTCTAACTATGGCTACACCTTC.

V and J are TRBV27 and TRBJ2-7; 8 bases agree with TRBD1. Germline V gene sequence: CDR1 MNHEY, CDR2 SMNVEV (reference sequence). The ends lost 4 bases at V and 3 bases at J; junction bases unmatched: 11. This CDR3 comprises 16 residues. Written as DNA, the CDR3 is TGTGCCAGCAGTTCGATACAGGGGGTCTTTCTCTACGAGCAGTACTTC. This translates into CASSSIQGVFLYEQYF.

This chain joins TRBV7-2 and TRBJ2-1; D gene uncertain. The germline V gene has CDR1 SGHTA and CDR2 FQGNSA. The CDR3 has 13 residues. V was pared by 4 bases and J by 6 bases, with 10 bases between. CDR3 sequence: CASSYSTVNEQFF. The CDR3 coding sequence is TGTGCCAGCAGCTATTCCACAGTCAATGAGCAGTTCTTC.

The V gene is TRBV5-1, the J gene TRBJ2-6, with D maybe TRBD1 (6 bases). The germline V gene encodes CDR1 SGHRS and CDR2 YFSETQ. The CDR3 is 17 amino acids. Trimming shortened V by 0 bases and J by 0 bases, and 10 bases separated the two germline ends. In DNA, the CDR3 is TGCGCCAGCAGCTTGGGACAGGCGAGCTCTGGGGCCAACGTCCTGACTTTC. It encodes CASSLGQASSGANVLTF.

The CDR3 here is CASSRGQGAYEQYF. In nucleotides, the CDR3 is TGCGCCAGCAGCAGGGGACAGGGGGCTTACGAGCAGTACTTC. The chain uses TRBV5-1 and TRBJ2-7; 12 positions agree with TRBD1. Germline CDR1 SGHRS, CDR2 YFSETQ. V lost 4 bases, J lost 4 bases, and 3 bases stayed unmatched. The length of the CDR3 is 14 residues.

V usage is TRBV12-3 or TRBV12-4 and J usage is TRBJ1-3; D perhaps matches TRBD1 (5 bases). The V and J ends lost 1 base and 8 bases respectively, with 9 bases between them. CDR3 length: 13 residues. The CDR3: CASSLGGVDTIYF. The CDR3 bases are TGTGCCAGCAGTTTAGGGGGGGTAGACACCATATATTTT.

The chain uses TRBV6-5 and TRBJ2-2, with a tentative D call TRBD2 (5 bases). There are 15 residues in the CDR3. Germline CDR1 reads MNHEY; CDR2 reads SVGAGI. Trimming stripped 7 bases from V and 0 bases from J, with 12 bases between. This CDR3 is CASKRADANTGELFF. DNA for the CDR3: TGTGCCAGCAAGAGGGCAGACGCGAACACCGGGGAGCTGTTTTTT.

This clone has a single count. J is TRBJ1-6 and V is TRBV28; TRBD1 matches at 7 bases. CDR1 and CDR2 (germline): MDHEN, SYDVKM. The V gene end was trimmed by 6 bases and the J gene end by 4 bases; junction bases not matched to a gene: 6. This CDR3 spans 15 amino acids. The CDR3 loop is CASSQGQIYNSPLHF. The CDR3 nucleotides read TGTGCCAGCAGCCAGGGACAGATTTATAATTCACCCCTCCACTTT.

The genes are TRBV12-3 or TRBV12-4 and TRBJ1-6; D is unresolved. Trimming took off 3 bases at V and 8 bases at J, with 8 bases between the two ends. This CDR3 contains 13 residues. The CDR3 is CASSLIPDSPLHF. As DNA, the CDR3 is TGTGCCAGCAGTTTGATACCGGATTCACCCCTCCACTTT.

V usage is TRBV6-2 or TRBV6-3 and J usage is TRBJ1-5; tentative D call: TRBD1 (6 bases). This CDR3 contains 15 residues. Trimming took off 2 bases at V and 3 bases at J, with 11 bases between the two ends. CDR1 is MNHEY, CDR2 SVGEGT, per germline. The CDR3 region has the DNA TGTGCCAGCAGTTACCCCCGGGACAACAATCAGCCCCAGCATTTT. Protein sequence: CASSYPRDNNQPQHF.

The gene calls are TRBV27 and TRBJ1-2; 7 positions agree with TRBD1. With V trimmed by 6 bases and J by 2 bases, 18 bases remained unmatched. CDR1 MNHEY and CDR2 SMNVEV come from the germline V gene (reference sequence). The CDR3 extends over 18 amino acids. The CDR3 DNA sequence: TGTGCCAGCAGGCCTTCCTCTACAGGGGCTCCCGTGAACTATGGCTACACCTTC. Translated: CASRPSSTGAPVNYGYTF.

The chain joins TRBV5-5 to TRBJ2-7, with 11 bases that match TRBD2. Trimming took 6 bases from V and 7 from J; bases not matched to a gene: 9. Germline CDR1 SGHKS, CDR2 YYEKEE (reference sequence). This CDR3 has 14 residues. CDR3 coding DNA: TGTGCCAGCACCATACTAGCGGGAGTATATGAGCAGTACTTC. It translates to CASTILAGVYEQYF.

This chain connects TRBV5-1 to TRBJ2-1, with 8 bases fitting TRBD2. The length of the CDR3 is 15 residues. Germline CDR1 is SGHRS and CDR2 is YFSETQ. V dropped 4 bases and J dropped 7; count of bases not matched to a gene: 10. DNA of the CDR3: TGCGCCAGCAGCACACAACTAGCGGCTGGGAATGAGCAGTTCTTC. Amino acid sequence: CASSTQLAAGNEQFF.